The 29 T cell receptor beta chains listed next were all sequenced from one sample in a study of blood T cell repertoires in COVID-19. Sequencing was performed with immunoSEQ multiplex PCR; in TCRdb, only in-frame clones are kept and a portion is missing. The data hold tens of thousands of clones, with 89% observed a single time. The sample consisted of peripheral blood. These receptors were obtained from a woman aged 55-70 years with COVID-19, enrolled during active disease.

The chain joins TRBV6-2 or TRBV6-3 to TRBJ1-1; the D is unclear. The CDR3 consists of 16 residues. Germline assignment: CDR1 MNHEY and CDR2 SVGEGT. V was trimmed by 0 bases and J by 0 bases, leaving 11 bases between them. Here the CDR3 reads CASSYSAGSLNTEAFF. The CDR3 DNA reads as TGTGCCAGCAGTTACTCGGCCGGGTCCCTGAACACTGAAGCTTTCTTT.

J is TRBJ1-6 and V is TRBV7-9, with TRBD1 matching 7 bases. CDR3 length: 17 amino acids. Germline V gene lookup returns CDR1 SEHNR and CDR2 FQNEAQ (reference sequence). V lost 3 bases, J lost 0 bases, and 5 bases stayed unmatched. CDR3 nucleotide sequence: TGTGCCAGCAGCTTTAAGGACAGGAGCTCCTATAATTCACCCCTCCACTTT. The encoded protein is CASSFKDRSSYNSPLHF.

The J gene is TRBJ2-5, the V gene TRBV20-1; 7 bases are a match to TRBD1. This CDR3 is 13 amino acids long. Germline CDR1 reads DFQATT; CDR2 reads SNEGSKA (reference sequence). Trimming cost V 3 bases and J 7 bases; bases outside gene matches: 8. CDR3 loop: CSASWDSPRTQYF. CDR3 DNA: TGCAGTGCTAGTTGGGACAGCCCCAGGACCCAGTACTTC.

This clone was seen only once. V gene TRBV7-2 combines with J gene TRBJ2-1; the match to TRBD2 covers 8 bases. Germline values: CDR1 SGHTA, CDR2 FQGNSA. J was trimmed by 0 bases and V by 5 bases; bases with no gene match: 6. CDR3 length: 16 residues. In DNA, the CDR3 is TGTGCCAGCAGCCCCATAGCGGGAAGCTCCTACAATGAGCAGTTCTTC. Its translation: CASSPIAGSSYNEQFF. The whole variable domain, filled in from reference TRBV7-2 and TRBJ2-1, reads GAGVSQSPSNKVTEKGKDVELRCDPISGHTALYWYRQSLGQGLEFLIYFQGNSAPDKSGLPSDRFSAERTGGSVSTLTIQRTQQEDSAVYLCASSPIAGSSYNEQFFGPGTRLTVL.

The genes are TRBV7-9 and TRBJ2-7; 8 bases align to TRBD2. The germline V gene has CDR1 SEHNR and CDR2 FQNEAQ (reference sequence). The CDR3 runs 16 residues. The J segment lost 6 bases and the V segment lost 5 bases, leaving 15 bases of the junction unmatched. The CDR3 DNA is TGTGCCAGCAGCATTAGGGGAGCGGGAGTGACTTCCGAGCAGTACTTC. This gives the protein CASSIRGAGVTSEQYF.

The chain employs TRBV24-1 and TRBJ1-2, with unresolved D. Looked up from germline, CDR1 is KGHDR and CDR2 is SFDVKD. Trimming removed 1 base from V and 6 bases from J, with 5 bases in between. The CDR3 spans 12 residues. The CDR3 coding sequence is TGTGCCACCAGTGATTTTCTCGATGGCTACACCTTC. Its translation is CATSDFLDGYTF.

For the CDR3, the DNA is TGTGCCAGCAGTTACTGGGGGGGAGCAGAGACCCAGTACTTC. Its translation is CASSYWGGAETQYF. This chain links TRBV6-5 with TRBJ2-5, with TRBD2 identical over 7 bases. CDR1 and CDR2 from the germline V gene are MNHEY and SVGAGI. J was trimmed by 4 bases and V by 1 base; bases with no gene match: 3. The CDR3 sequence is 14 residues long.

This chain joins TRBV6-5 and TRBJ2-1; the match to TRBD2 covers 11 bases. The CDR3 is 15 residues long. With V trimmed by 7 bases and J by 7 bases, 9 bases remained unmatched. The germline V gene has CDR1 MNHEY and CDR2 SVGAGI. CDR3 bases: TGTGCCAGCAACTTAGCGGGGGGGCCAGGTAATGAGCAGTTCTTC. Protein: CASNLAGGPGNEQFF.

The J gene is TRBJ2-7, the V gene TRBV19; D might be TRBD1 (6 bases). This CDR3 is built from 15 residues. Germline lookup yields CDR1 LNHDA and CDR2 SQIVND (reference sequence). V was shortened by 5 bases and J by 3 bases, with 17 bases between the two germline ends. The CDR3 is CASSPSGVVRYEQYF. CDR3 sequence (DNA): TGTGCCAGTAGTCCCTCAGGGGTGGTTCGCTACGAGCAGTACTTC.

V is TRBV19 and J is TRBJ2-3, with 7 bases identical to TRBD2. V trimming: 5 bases; J trimming: 1 base; junction bases outside the gene matches: 6. CDR1 is LNHDA and CDR2 is SQIVND in the germline V gene (reference sequence). This CDR3 contains 15 residues. The CDR3 is CASSSGLGGTDTQYF. The CDR3 DNA is TGTGCCAGTAGTTCCGGACTAGGCGGCACAGATACGCAGTATTTT.

This clone was observed a few times. The chain is built from TRBV7-9 and TRBJ2-1, with TRBD2 matching 10 bases. CDR3 size: 15 residues. Trimming took 1 base from V and 8 from J; bases not matched to a gene: 5. The germline CDR1 and CDR2 sequences are SEHNR and FQNEAQ (reference sequence). CDR3 in amino acids: CASSLVAGGPDEQFF. CDR3 nucleotides: TGTGCCAGCAGCTTAGTAGCGGGGGGACCCGATGAGCAGTTCTTC.

This chain uses TRBV9 with TRBJ2-1, with D tentatively TRBD2 (7 bases). Trimming cost V 0 bases and J 3 bases, with 10 bases left between them. CDR1 and CDR2 (germline): SGDLS, YYNGEE. CDR3 length equals 15 residues. CDR3 sequence: CASSVAGGLYNEQFF. The CDR3 DNA is TGTGCCAGCAGCGTAGCGGGGGGCCTCTACAATGAGCAGTTCTTC. Using reference TRBV9 and TRBJ2-1 for the parts outside the CDR3, the full variable domain is DSGVTQTPKHLITATGQRVTLRCSPRSGDLSVYWYQQSLDQGLQFLIQYYNGEERAKGNILERFSAQQFPDLHSELNLSSLELGDSALYFCASSVAGGLYNEQFFGPGTRLTVL.

The genes are TRBV5-6 and TRBJ2-2; D may be TRBD2 (6 bases). The germline CDR1 and CDR2 sequences are SGHDT and YYEEEE. This CDR3 contains 16 residues. Trimming pared 0 bases from V and 1 base from J, leaving 10 bases between. CDR3 region: CASSLGGGENTGELFF. DNA of the CDR3: TGTGCCAGCAGCTTGGGTGGAGGGGAGAACACCGGGGAGCTGTTTTTT.

The chain carries TRBV5-8 and TRBJ2-3; TRBD2 matches at 10 bases. Losses at the gene ends were 2 bases for V and 4 bases for J; bases not matched to a gene: 7. Germline-derived CDR1 and CDR2 are SGHTS and YDEGEE. The CDR3 totals 16 residues. The CDR3 DNA follows: TGTGCCAGCAGCTTCGCTAGCGGGAGAGGAGCAGATACGCAGTATTTT. Translation: CASSFASGRGADTQYF.

The chain has TRBV9 and TRBJ1-5, with a possible D match to TRBD1 (5 bases). Germline CDR1 reads SGDLS; CDR2 reads YYNGEE. The CDR3 runs to 13 residues. With 1 base removed from V and 5 bases from J, the gap between germline ends came to 7 bases. CDR3 amino acids: CASSVQGDQPQHF. The CDR3 DNA reads as TGTGCCAGCAGCGTACAGGGCGATCAGCCCCAGCATTTT.

V is TRBV11-2 and J is TRBJ1-1; D gene ambiguous. Trimming left V 3 bases short and J 5 bases short, with 13 bases between. Per germline, CDR1 SGHAT and CDR2 FQNNGV. There are 14 residues in the CDR3. The CDR3 region has the DNA TGTGCCAGCAGCTTGGGCTGGCAAACAACTGAAGCTTTCTTT. This sequence encodes CASSLGWQTTEAFF.

The chain combines TRBV28 with TRBJ2-5; TRBD2 matches 13 bases. The CDR3 length is 17 residues. J was trimmed by 5 bases and V by 6 bases; bases with no gene match: 12. Germline V CDR1 and CDR2: MDHEN, SYDVKM. CDR3 sequence reads: CASRPTTSGRAGETQYF. For the CDR3, the DNA is TGTGCCAGCAGGCCAACTACTAGCGGGAGGGCCGGGGAGACCCAGTACTTC.

The genes are TRBV5-5 and TRBJ1-6; TRBD1 matches at 8 bases. CDR1 is SGHKS and CDR2 is YYEKEE in the germline V gene (reference sequence). The CDR3 sequence is 14 residues long. Trimming removed 5 bases from V and 9 bases from J; junction bases left unmatched: 7. Here the CDR3 DNA reads TGTGCCAGCAGTTGGGGCACAGGGGGTTCACCCCTCCACTTT. Amino acid sequence: CASSWGTGGSPLHF.

This clone has just one count. This sequence joins TRBV4-1 and TRBJ2-1, with TRBD2 matching over 7 bases. Looked up from germline, CDR1 is MGHRA and CDR2 is YSYEKL. The length of the CDR3 is 14 residues. The trim removed 4 bases at V and 9 bases at J, leaving 9 bases unmatched. The CDR3 nucleotides are TGCGCCAGCAGCCCGGGACTACAATCGGCTGAGCAGTTCTTC. It encodes CASSPGLQSAEQFF.

V usage is TRBV28 and J usage is TRBJ2-1; 8 nucleotides agree with TRBD2. The length of the CDR3 is 13 residues. Looked up from germline, CDR1 is MDHEN and CDR2 is SYDVKM. The V segment lost 11 bases and the J segment 4 bases; nucleotides outside the gene matches: 7. Here the CDR3 DNA reads TGTGCCGCTACTAGCGGACTTTACAATGAGCAGTTCTTC. This gives the protein CAATSGLYNEQFF.

The chain has TRBV7-2 and TRBJ1-1; D may be TRBD1 (5 bases). Per the germline V gene, CDR1 is SGHTA and CDR2 is FQGNSA. V lost 5 bases and J 1 base, leaving 11 bases between the germline ends. CDR3 length: 14 amino acids. CDR3 DNA sequence: TGTGCCAGCAGCCCGTCGGGGGAGAACACTGAAGCTTTCTTT. It is translated as CASSPSGENTEAFF.

This chain links TRBV7-8 with TRBJ1-2, with 9 bases identical to TRBD1. Trimming cost V 1 base and J 0 bases; bases outside gene matches: 0. CDR1 and CDR2 from the germline V gene are SGHVS and FQNEAQ. This CDR3 is 15 amino acids long. The CDR3 here is CASSLGQGANYGYTF. The CDR3 DNA sequence: TGTGCCAGCAGCTTAGGACAGGGGGCTAACTATGGCTACACCTTC.

This sequence joins TRBV28 and TRBJ1-1, with D hard to call. The CDR3 has 14 amino acids. CDR1 and CDR2 (germline): MDHEN, SYDVKM. With 4 bases removed from V and 0 bases from J, the gap between germline ends came to 9 bases. The DNA for the CDR3 is TGTGCCAGCAGTTCAGGTGGCATGAACACTGAAGCTTTCTTT. Its protein is CASSSGGMNTEAFF.

CDR3 loop: CASSHTTGMPGELFF. CDR3 coding DNA: TGTGCCAGCAGCCATACTACAGGGATGCCCGGGGAGCTGTTTTTT. The V gene is TRBV13, the J gene TRBJ2-2, with D possibly TRBD1 on 6 matching bases. Germline lookup yields CDR1 PRHDT and CDR2 FYEKMQ (reference sequence). This CDR3 has 15 residues. V gave up 5 bases and J gave up 6 bases, with 16 bases separating them.

This clone was seen once. For the CDR3, the DNA is TGCGCCAGCAGCCAAGATGTAGGGGACACTTCTAACTATGGCTACACCTTC. This encodes CASSQDVGDTSNYGYTF. V gene TRBV4-3 combines with J gene TRBJ1-2; maybe TRBD1 (6 bases). This CDR3 is 17 amino acids long. V was trimmed by 0 bases and J by 0 bases, leaving 14 bases between them. Germline V gene sequence: CDR1 LGHNA, CDR2 YSLEER.

By sample fraction, this clone is medium-sized (0.01 to 0.1%). The chain employs TRBV28 and TRBJ2-5; TRBD1 matches at 7 bases. The CDR3 is 14 amino acids. V was pared by 6 bases and J by 5 bases, with 9 bases of the junction left unmatched. CDR1 MDHEN and CDR2 SYDVKM come from the germline V gene. CDR3 sequence (DNA): TGTGCCAGCAGAGAACAGGGGATGTTGGAGACCCAGTACTTC. Residues: CASREQGMLETQYF.

The chain recombines TRBV4-3 with TRBJ2-6; a possible D gene is TRBD1 (5 bases). Germline CDR1 and CDR2: LGHNA and YSLEER. Trimming removed 4 bases at V and 0 bases at J, with 22 bases between. The length of the CDR3 is 20 residues. CDR3 nucleotide sequence: TGCGCCAGCAGCCTTACTTTGACAGCCGCTCCTTTCTCTGGGGCCAACGTCCTGACTTTC. Amino acid sequence: CASSLTLTAAPFSGANVLTF.

This chain links TRBV9 with TRBJ1-6; 7 bases match TRBD1. Germline CDR1 reads SGDLS; CDR2 reads YYNGEE. The junction had 5 bases not matched to a gene; V was cut back by 2 bases and J by 9 bases. CDR3 length equals 14 residues. The chain's CDR3 is CASSVSGGRSPLHF. The CDR3 region has the DNA TGTGCCAGCAGCGTGTCAGGGGGGCGTTCACCCCTCCACTTT.

The chain is built from TRBV6-2 or TRBV6-3 and TRBJ2-1; D possibly corresponds to TRBD2 (5 bases). V lost 0 bases, J lost 4 bases, and 13 bases lay in between. The CDR3 consists of 16 residues. CDR1 and CDR2 from the germline V gene are MNHEY and SVGEGT. The CDR3 DNA reads TGTGCCAGCAGTTACTCCCTAGCAACGGGTTACAATGAGCAGTTCTTC. It yields the protein CASSYSLATGYNEQFF.